This TCR beta chain was recorded in a study of CD8+ T cells in alopecia areata. Study-wide findings and caveats: Against the mouse data, patients shared TCRs less clearly, possibly for HLA reasons. Clonality exceeded that of normal scalp in lesional scalp, most notably in alopecia totalis/universalis. In scalp samples, resident alphabeta T cells of normal skin are also sequenced.

Germline assignment: CDR1 SNHLY and CDR2 FYNNEI. V was shortened by 3 bases and J by 4 bases, with 4 bases between the two germline ends. This CDR3 has 11 amino acids. CD25+CD127- cells were sorted from CD4+ cells in four to six patients. Sorting of CD4+ and CD8+ T cells was performed on PBMCs. A remark on this clone: Its antigen is currently unknown.

After isolation, RNA underwent reverse transcription to generate cDNA as the sequencing template. Clones were read by immunoSEQ multiplex PCR, and TCRdb kept only the in-frame ones, dropping some. The sample yields more than 11,000 clones, 58% seen once. This clonotype was sampled from a human donor with alopecia areata. V gene TRBV2 combines with J gene TRBJ2-7, with unresolved D. The sequenced sample consisted of CD4+ Tregs sorted from blood. The CDR3 region is CASSDWYEQYF. The CDR3, as DNA: TGTGCCAGCAGTGATTGGTACGAGCAGTACTTC.